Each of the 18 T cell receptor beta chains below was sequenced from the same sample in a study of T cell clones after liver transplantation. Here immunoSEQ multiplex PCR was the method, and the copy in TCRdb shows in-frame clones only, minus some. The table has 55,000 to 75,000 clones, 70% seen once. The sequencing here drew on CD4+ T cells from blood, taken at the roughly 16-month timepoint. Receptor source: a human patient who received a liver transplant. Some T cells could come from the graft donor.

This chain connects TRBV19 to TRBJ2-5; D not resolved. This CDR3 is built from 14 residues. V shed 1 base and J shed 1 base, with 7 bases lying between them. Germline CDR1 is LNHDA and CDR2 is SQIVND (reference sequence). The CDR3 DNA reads TGTGCCAGTAGTATAGTCCCAGGCCAAGAGACCCAGTACTTC. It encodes CASSIVPGQETQYF.

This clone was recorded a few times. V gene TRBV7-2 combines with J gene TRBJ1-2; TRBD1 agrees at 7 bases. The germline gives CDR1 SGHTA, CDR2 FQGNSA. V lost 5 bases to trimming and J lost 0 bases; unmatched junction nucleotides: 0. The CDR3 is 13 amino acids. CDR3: CASSGTANYGYTF. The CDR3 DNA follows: TGTGCCAGCAGCGGGACAGCTAACTATGGCTACACCTTC.

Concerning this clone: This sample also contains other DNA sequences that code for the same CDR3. CDR3 sequence reads: CSVGARDQPQHF. The DNA of the CDR3 is TGCAGCGTTGGGGCCCGGGATCAGCCCCAGCATTTT. The rearrangement links TRBV29-1 to TRBJ1-5; D gene ambiguous. From germline, CDR1 is SQVTM and CDR2 ANQGSEA. The germline V and J ends were trimmed by 4 bases and 5 bases, with 9 bases remaining between them. CDR3 size: 12 residues.

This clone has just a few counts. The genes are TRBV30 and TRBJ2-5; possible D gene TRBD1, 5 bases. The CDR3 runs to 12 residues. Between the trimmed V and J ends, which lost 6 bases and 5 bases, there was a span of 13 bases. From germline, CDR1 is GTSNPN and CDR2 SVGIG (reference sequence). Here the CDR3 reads CACSGISETQYF. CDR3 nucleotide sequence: TGTGCCTGTTCAGGGATTTCGGAGACCCAGTACTTC.

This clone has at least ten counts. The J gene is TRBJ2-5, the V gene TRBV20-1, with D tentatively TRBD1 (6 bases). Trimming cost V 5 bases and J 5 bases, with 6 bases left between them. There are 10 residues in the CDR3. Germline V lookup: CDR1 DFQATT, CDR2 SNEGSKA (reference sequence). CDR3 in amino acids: CSADRETQYF. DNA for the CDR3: TGCAGTGCTGACAGGGAGACCCAGTACTTC.

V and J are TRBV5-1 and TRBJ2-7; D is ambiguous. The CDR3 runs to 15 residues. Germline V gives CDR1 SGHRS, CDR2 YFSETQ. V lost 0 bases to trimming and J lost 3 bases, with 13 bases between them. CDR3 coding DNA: TGCGCCAGCAGCTTGGAGGCAGGATCCCTCTACGAGCAGTACTTC. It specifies CASSLEAGSLYEQYF.

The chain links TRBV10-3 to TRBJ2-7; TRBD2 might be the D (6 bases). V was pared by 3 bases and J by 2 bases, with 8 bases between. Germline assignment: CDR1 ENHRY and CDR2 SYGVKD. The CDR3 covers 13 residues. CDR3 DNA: TGTGCCATCAGTGAAGGGACTCCCTACGAGCAGTACGTC. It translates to CAISEGTPYEQYV.

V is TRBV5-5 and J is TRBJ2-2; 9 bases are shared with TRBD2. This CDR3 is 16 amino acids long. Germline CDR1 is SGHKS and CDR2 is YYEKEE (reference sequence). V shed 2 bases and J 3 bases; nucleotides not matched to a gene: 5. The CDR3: CASSFLAGADTGELFF. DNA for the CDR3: TGTGCCAGCAGCTTTTTAGCGGGAGCGGACACCGGGGAGCTGTTTTTT.

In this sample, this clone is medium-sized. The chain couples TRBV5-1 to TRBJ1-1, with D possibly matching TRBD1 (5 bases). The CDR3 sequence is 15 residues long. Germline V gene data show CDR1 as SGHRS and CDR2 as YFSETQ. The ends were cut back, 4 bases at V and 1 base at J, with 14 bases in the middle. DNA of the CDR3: TGCGCCAGCAGCAGGGAGGGGAAAACGAACACTGAAGCTTTCTTT. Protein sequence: CASSREGKTNTEAFF.

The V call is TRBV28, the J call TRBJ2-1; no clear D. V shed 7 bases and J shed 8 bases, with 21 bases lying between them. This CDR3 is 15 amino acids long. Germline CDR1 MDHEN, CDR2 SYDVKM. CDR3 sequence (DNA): TGTGCCAGCAATGTTTTTCCCCAATGGACGGATGAGCAGTTCTTC. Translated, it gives CASNVFPQWTDEQFF.

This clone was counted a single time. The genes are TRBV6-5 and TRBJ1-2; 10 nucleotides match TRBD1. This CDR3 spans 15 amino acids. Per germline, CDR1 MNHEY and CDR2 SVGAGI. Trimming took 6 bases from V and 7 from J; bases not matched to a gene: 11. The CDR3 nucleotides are TGTGCCAGCAGCATATCCGGGACAGGGGTCGGTGGCTACACCTTC. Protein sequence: CASSISGTGVGGYTF.

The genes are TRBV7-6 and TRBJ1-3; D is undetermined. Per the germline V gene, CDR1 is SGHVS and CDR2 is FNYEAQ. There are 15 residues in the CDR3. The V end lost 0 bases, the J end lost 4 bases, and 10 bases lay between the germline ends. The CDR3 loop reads CASSLARGFGNTIYF. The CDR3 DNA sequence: TGTGCCAGCAGCTTAGCGAGAGGGTTCGGAAACACCATATATTTT.

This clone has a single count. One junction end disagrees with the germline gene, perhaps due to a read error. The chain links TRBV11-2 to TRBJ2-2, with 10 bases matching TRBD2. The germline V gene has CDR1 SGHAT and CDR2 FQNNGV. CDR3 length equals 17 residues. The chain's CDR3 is CASSLDSAGGSTGELFF. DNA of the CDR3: TGTGCCAGCAGCCTAGACTCAGCGGGAGGGAGCACCGGGGAGCTGTTTTTT.

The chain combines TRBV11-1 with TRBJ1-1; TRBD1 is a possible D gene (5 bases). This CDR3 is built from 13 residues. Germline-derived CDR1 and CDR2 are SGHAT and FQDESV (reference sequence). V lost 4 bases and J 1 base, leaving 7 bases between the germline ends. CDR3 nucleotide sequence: TGTGCCAGCAGCTCCAGGGAGAACACTGAAGCTTTCTTT. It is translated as CASSSRENTEAFF. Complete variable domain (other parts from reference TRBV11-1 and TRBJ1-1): EAEVAQSPRYKITEKSQAVAFWCDPISGHATLYWYRQILGQGPELLVQFQDESVVDDSQLPKDRFSAERLKGVDSTLKIQPAELGDSAMYLCASSSRENTEAFFGQGTRLTVV.

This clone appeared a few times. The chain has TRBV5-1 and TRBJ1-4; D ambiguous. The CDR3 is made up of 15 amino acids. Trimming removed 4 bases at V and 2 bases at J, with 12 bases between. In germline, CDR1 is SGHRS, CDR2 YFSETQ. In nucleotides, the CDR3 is TGCGCCAGCAGCCCATTGGGCGGGACTAATGAAAAACTGTTTTTT. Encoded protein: CASSPLGGTNEKLFF.

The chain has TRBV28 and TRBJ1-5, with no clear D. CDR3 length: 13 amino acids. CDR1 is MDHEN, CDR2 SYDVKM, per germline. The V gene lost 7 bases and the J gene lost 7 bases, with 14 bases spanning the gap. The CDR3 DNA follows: TGTGCCAGCACCTTAGAGATCTGGCAGCCCCAGCATTTT. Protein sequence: CASTLEIWQPQHF.

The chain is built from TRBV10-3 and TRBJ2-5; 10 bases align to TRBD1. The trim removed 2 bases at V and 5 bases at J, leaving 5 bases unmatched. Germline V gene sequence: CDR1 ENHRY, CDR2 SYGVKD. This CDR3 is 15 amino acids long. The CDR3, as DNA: TGTGCCATCAGTGAGGGGACAGGGGAATCTGAGACCCAGTACTTC. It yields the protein CAISEGTGESETQYF.

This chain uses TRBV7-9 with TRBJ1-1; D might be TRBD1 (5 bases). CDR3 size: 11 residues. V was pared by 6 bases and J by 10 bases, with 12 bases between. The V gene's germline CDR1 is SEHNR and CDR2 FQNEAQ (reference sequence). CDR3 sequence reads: CASSTGTVAFF. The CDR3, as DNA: TGTGCCAGCAGTACCGGGACGGTAGCTTTCTTT.